A single sample gave rise to the 24 T cell receptor beta chains below, sequenced in a study of T-cell reconstitution after alpha-beta-depleted transplantation in children. Unique molecular identifiers were incorporated during preparation of the TCRbeta library. A single record per CDR3 protein comes from TCRdb applying MiXCR to the PCR reads. The profile shows roughly 170,000 distinct CDR3 sequences, about 6.8% of them singletons. Sequenced material: PBMCs from the stem cell graft donor, taken from the stem cell graft. These receptors originate from a human donor who donated a stem cell graft to a child with Wiskott-Aldrich syndrome.

The CDR3 region is CASSLEVGTGGNSPLHF. In nucleotides, the CDR3 is TGCGCCAGCAGCTTGGAGGTAGGGACAGGGGGTAATTCACCCCTCCACTTT. V usage is TRBV5-1 and J usage is TRBJ1-6; 11 bases match TRBD1. V shed 0 bases and J 6 bases; nucleotides not matched to a gene: 5. The CDR3 loop spans 17 amino acids. The germline gives CDR1 SGHRS, CDR2 YFSETQ.

This clonotype was detected many times. The chain employs TRBV3-1 and TRBJ1-1, with a weak D call TRBD1 (5 bases). The CDR3 runs to 15 residues. V was shortened by 3 bases and J by 0 bases, with 11 bases between the two germline ends. CDR1 LGHDT and CDR2 YNNKEL come from the germline V gene (reference sequence). The CDR3 DNA sequence: TGTGCCAGCAGCCACGGGGCTAGCCTGAACACTGAAGCTTTCTTT. It is translated as CASSHGASLNTEAFF.

This clonotype appeared many times. This rearrangement joins TRBV25-1 to TRBJ2-2; no firm D call. Germline loops: CDR1 MGHDK, CDR2 SYGVNS. The CDR3 has 13 amino acids. With 3 bases removed from V and 7 bases from J, the gap between germline ends came to 9 bases. CDR3 nucleotide sequence: TGTGCCAGCAGTGAGTTCGGGTACGGGGAGCTGTTTTTT. Its translation is CASSEFGYGELFF.

In its sample, this clonotype was seen many times. The chain uses TRBV29-1 and TRBJ1-2, with D unclear. The V and J ends lost 2 bases and 2 bases respectively, with 6 bases between them. The CDR3 is 12 amino acids. Germline-derived CDR1 and CDR2 are SQVTM and ANQGSEA. This chain's CDR3 is CSVEPGNYGYTF. The CDR3, as DNA: TGCAGCGTTGAACCTGGGAACTATGGCTACACCTTC.

The CDR3 protein is CASSWAQGGTEAFF. The CDR3 DNA reads as TGCGCCAGCAGCTGGGCCCAGGGTGGCACTGAAGCTTTCTTT. This sequence joins TRBV5-1 and TRBJ1-1; D might be TRBD1 (5 bases). The V and J ends lost 3 bases and 4 bases respectively, with 13 bases between them. CDR1 is SGHRS and CDR2 is YFSETQ in the germline V gene. The CDR3 has 14 amino acids.

In its sample, this clonotype was seen many times. The J gene is TRBJ2-7, the V gene TRBV11-2; 10 bases are a match to TRBD1. V shed 2 bases, J shed 5 bases, and the junction held 6 bases outside the gene matches. Germline V gene sequence: CDR1 SGHAT, CDR2 FQNNGV. The CDR3 runs 15 residues. DNA of the CDR3: TGTGCCAGCAGCTTACGGGACAGGGGATTCCACGAGCAGTACTTC. It is translated as CASSLRDRGFHEQYF.

This clonotype was detected only a few times. V and J are TRBV2 and TRBJ2-7; 8 bases map to TRBD2. Germline V gene sequence: CDR1 SNHLY, CDR2 FYNNEI. This CDR3 has 15 amino acids. The V and J ends lost 3 bases and 4 bases, in that order; junction bases with no gene match: 8. The CDR3, as DNA: TGTGCCAGCAGTGATTTGGCGGGAGGTTCTTACGAGCAGTACTTC. Translated, it gives CASSDLAGGSYEQYF.

Many counts were recorded for this clonotype. V and J are TRBV5-1 and TRBJ1-1, with unresolved D. Germline V gene lookup returns CDR1 SGHRS and CDR2 YFSETQ. Trimming took 4 bases from V and 0 from J, leaving 10 bases between them. CDR3 length: 14 residues. CDR3 coding DNA: TGCGCCAGCAGCCCCTTCGGGGTGAACACTGAAGCTTTCTTT. Translated, it gives CASSPFGVNTEAFF.

This clonotype was seen only a few times. The rearrangement links TRBV7-2 to TRBJ2-1; 9 bases are a match to TRBD1. The germline V gene encodes CDR1 SGHTA and CDR2 FQGNSA. This CDR3 spans 16 amino acids. V lost 4 bases, J lost 4 bases, and 8 bases stayed unmatched. The CDR3 DNA reads TGTGCCAGCAGCTCTATCCCGGGACAGGGATACAATGAGCAGTTCTTC. This encodes CASSSIPGQGYNEQFF.

The J gene is TRBJ2-5, the V gene TRBV5-1; possible D gene TRBD2, 5 bases. The germline V gene encodes CDR1 SGHRS and CDR2 YFSETQ. Deletions cut 4 bases from V and 4 bases from J, with 8 bases between. There are 12 residues in the CDR3. The CDR3: CASSPEGETQYF. The CDR3 DNA is TGCGCCAGCAGCCCCGAGGGAGAGACCCAGTACTTC.

This sequence joins TRBV12-3 or TRBV12-4 and TRBJ2-2, with unresolved D. The CDR3 totals 14 residues. With 6 bases removed from V and 2 bases from J, the gap between germline ends came to 10 bases. CDR3 loop: CASRKRLNTGELFF. The CDR3 DNA reads as TGTGCCAGCAGGAAAAGATTAAACACCGGGGAGCTGTTTTTT.

This clonotype was seen at least ten times. The chain couples TRBV20-1 to TRBJ2-5; no clear D gene. The V gene lost 1 base and the J gene lost 5 bases, with 11 bases spanning the gap. Germline V CDR1 and CDR2: DFQATT, SNEGSKA (reference sequence). This CDR3 is built from 13 residues. CDR3 bases: TGCAGTGCTAGAGTCGGCTCAGCGGAGACCCAGTACTTC. Translation gives CSARVGSAETQYF.

In its sample, this clonotype was seen a few times. V gene TRBV5-1 combines with J gene TRBJ1-2; 9 nucleotides agree with TRBD1. J was trimmed by 5 bases and V by 3 bases; bases with no gene match: 11. Germline loops: CDR1 SGHRS, CDR2 YFSETQ. The length of the CDR3 is 16 residues. This CDR3 reads CASSSGQGVGNYGYTF. In nucleotides, the CDR3 is TGCGCCAGCAGCTCGGGACAGGGTGTCGGTAATTATGGCTACACCTTC.

In this sample, this clonotype turned up a few times. This chain connects TRBV7-7 to TRBJ2-7; D is unclear. V shed 5 bases and J shed 6 bases, with 2 bases lying between them. The CDR3 covers 9 residues. The V gene's germline CDR1 is SSHAT and CDR2 FNYEAQ (reference sequence). CDR3 region: CASSGEQYF. In DNA, the CDR3 is TGTGCCAGCAGCGGCGAGCAGTACTTC.

This clonotype occurred many times. The V call is TRBV6-1, the J call TRBJ2-7, with 14 bases matching TRBD2. This CDR3 is built from 17 residues. Germline CDR1 reads MNHNS; CDR2 reads SASEGT. The V gene end was trimmed by 7 bases and the J gene end by 3 bases; junction bases not matched to a gene: 11. The DNA of the CDR3 is TGTGCCAGCAAAGGGACTAGCGGGAGCCACCTCAACTACGAGCAGTACTTC. Amino acid sequence: CASKGTSGSHLNYEQYF.

This clonotype was seen at least ten times. The CDR3 region has the DNA TGTGCCAGCAGTACCAGACCAGGCAATCAGCCCCAGCATTTT. Translating it yields CASSTRPGNQPQHF. V usage is TRBV12-3 or TRBV12-4 and J usage is TRBJ1-5; D is undetermined. The CDR3 runs 14 residues. V lost 5 bases and J lost 2, with 10 bases in between.

A few counts support this clonotype. The chain employs TRBV9 and TRBJ2-1, with D perhaps TRBD1 or TRBD2 (6 bases each). The CDR3 has 16 residues. The germline CDR1 and CDR2 sequences are SGDLS and YYNGEE. V shed 4 bases and J shed 0 bases, with 14 bases lying between them. The CDR3 here is CASSPRGQPSYNEQFF. For the CDR3, the DNA is TGTGCCAGCAGCCCCCGGGGGCAGCCCTCCTACAATGAGCAGTTCTTC.

This clonotype was counted at least ten times. J is TRBJ2-1 and V is TRBV6-5, with TRBD2 matching over 7 bases. From germline, CDR1 is MNHEY and CDR2 SVGAGI. CDR3 length equals 16 residues. The V segment lost 4 bases and the J segment 1 base; nucleotides outside the gene matches: 7. Written as DNA, the CDR3 is TGTGCCAGCAGTTCCCTGGGAGGGAGGTCCTACAATGAGCAGTTCTTC. Amino acid sequence: CASSSLGGRSYNEQFF.

CDR3 DNA sequence: TGTGCCAGCAGCCGGAGGGCCGCTCTCCAAGAGACCCAGTACTTC. It encodes CASSRRAALQETQYF. The V and J genes are TRBV5-5 and TRBJ2-5, with D perhaps matching TRBD2 (6 bases). This CDR3 comprises 15 residues. The germline CDR1 and CDR2 sequences are SGHKS and YYEKEE (reference sequence). The V end lost 4 bases, the J end lost 1 base, and 14 bases lay between the germline ends.

This clonotype has at least ten counts. CDR3 region: CASSSRTSVTADTQYF. The CDR3 coding sequence is TGTGCCAGCAGTTCCAGGACTAGCGTTACGGCAGATACGCAGTATTTT. V is TRBV27 and J is TRBJ2-3, with 9 nucleotides matching TRBD2. Germline trimming cut 4 bases from V and 4 bases from J; bases unmatched to any gene: 9. Per the germline V gene, CDR1 is MNHEY and CDR2 is SMNVEV (reference sequence). The CDR3 loop spans 16 amino acids.

This clonotype was observed at least ten times. The V call is TRBV7-8, the J call TRBJ2-7; no clear D. This CDR3 contains 14 residues. Germline V gene lookup returns CDR1 SGHVS and CDR2 FQNEAQ. V was shortened by 1 base and J by 7 bases, with 14 bases between the two germline ends. The CDR3 DNA reads TGTGCCAGCAGCTTAGGTCGTGCTTTGGGGGAGCAGTACTTC. Protein sequence: CASSLGRALGEQYF.

This chain joins TRBV6-5 and TRBJ1-2; possibly TRBD1 for D (6 bases). Germline CDR1 reads MNHEY; CDR2 reads SVGAGI. Trimming stripped 2 bases from V and 8 bases from J, with 15 bases between. The CDR3 is made up of 14 amino acids. The CDR3, as DNA: TGTGCCAGCAGTTACGTAACACAGGGCCTGGGCTACACCTTC. It yields the protein CASSYVTQGLGYTF.

Concerning this clonotype itself: Relative to the germline gene, one junction end is altered; a read error may explain this. V and J are TRBV6-1 and TRBJ2-1, with TRBD1 as a possible D gene (5 bases). CDR1 MNHNS and CDR2 SASEGT come from the germline V gene. The CDR3 contains 13 residues. In DNA form, the CDR3 reads TGTGCCAACCGCAGGGTTTCCCACAATGAGCAGTCCTTC. Translating gives CANRRVSHNEQSF.

This clonotype was observed at least ten times. This chain joins TRBV12-3 or TRBV12-4 and TRBJ2-7, with 7 bases matching TRBD1. CDR3 length: 15 amino acids. V dropped 5 bases and J dropped 3; count of bases not matched to a gene: 10. The CDR3 bases are TGTGCCAGCAGTGAACGCCGGGACAGCATCTACGAGCAGTACTTC. Translation gives CASSERRDSIYEQYF.